The table lists the clone carrying this T cell receptor beta chain with a few counts. The donors, healthy Caucasians from Russia, were aged roughly 6 to 90. This sample stems from a study of blood T cells in healthy people across ages. In the study overall: Every two T cells gave about one barcoded beta molecule via template switching.

Primers used in a second PCR of roughly 7 to 12 cycles were a sample-barcoded 5' primer and a J-beta primer mix. Tags on each cDNA molecule came from a template-switch adaptor with 12 random nucleotides. TCRdb re-called the 5' RACE reads through MiXCR, storing one row per CDR3 protein. Counted here are some 900,000 distinct CDR3 sequences, 40% to 60% occurring once; the ten biggest clones make up 13%. The receptor was derived from a man younger than 40 in good health. The source material was blood.

The CDR3 spells CSARDRSAGGYEQYF. CDR3 DNA sequence: TGCAGTGCTAGAGATAGGTCAGCAGGGGGATACGAGCAGTACTTC. The genes are TRBV20-1 and TRBJ2-7; TRBD1 agrees at 7 bases. The CDR3 runs to 15 residues. The germline CDR1 and CDR2 sequences are DFQATT and SNEGSKA (reference sequence). Germline trimming cut 0 bases from V and 4 bases from J; bases unmatched to any gene: 9.